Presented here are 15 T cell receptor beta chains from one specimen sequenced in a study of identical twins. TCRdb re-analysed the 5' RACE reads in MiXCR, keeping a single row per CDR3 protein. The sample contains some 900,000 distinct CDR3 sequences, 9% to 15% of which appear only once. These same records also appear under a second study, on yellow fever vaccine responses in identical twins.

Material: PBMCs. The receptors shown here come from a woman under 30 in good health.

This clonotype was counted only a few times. The CDR3, as DNA: TGTGCCAGCAGTACGGGGACAGGCGCTGAAGCTTTCTTT. Protein product: CASSTGTGAEAFF. J is TRBJ1-1 and V is TRBV12-3 or TRBV12-4, with 8 bases identical to TRBD1. V trimming: 5 bases; J trimming: 6 bases; junction bases outside the gene matches: 5. The length of the CDR3 is 13 residues.

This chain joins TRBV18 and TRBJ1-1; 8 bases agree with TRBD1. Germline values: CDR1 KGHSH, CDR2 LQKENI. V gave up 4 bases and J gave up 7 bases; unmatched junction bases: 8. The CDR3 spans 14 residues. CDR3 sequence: CASSQQTGANEAFF. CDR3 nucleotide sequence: TGTGCCAGCTCACAACAGACAGGGGCGAATGAAGCTTTCTTT.

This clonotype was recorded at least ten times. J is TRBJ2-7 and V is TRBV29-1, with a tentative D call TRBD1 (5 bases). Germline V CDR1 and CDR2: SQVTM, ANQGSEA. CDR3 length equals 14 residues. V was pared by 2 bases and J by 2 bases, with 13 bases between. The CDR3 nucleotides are TGCAGCGTTGAAATCGTAGGGGAAGCCTACGAGCAGTACTTC. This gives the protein CSVEIVGEAYEQYF.

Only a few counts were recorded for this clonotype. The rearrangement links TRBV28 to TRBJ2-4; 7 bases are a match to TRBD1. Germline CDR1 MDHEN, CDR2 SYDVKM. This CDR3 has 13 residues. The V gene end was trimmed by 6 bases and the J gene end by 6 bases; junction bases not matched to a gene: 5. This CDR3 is CASSSGDRNIQYF. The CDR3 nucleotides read TGTGCCAGCAGCTCTGGGGACAGAAACATTCAGTACTTC.

CDR3 sequence (DNA): TGTGCCAGCAGCCCAGGAAATCGACAGGGGGACGGAGCTTTCTTT. This sequence encodes CASSPGNRQGDGAFF. The rearrangement links TRBV7-9 to TRBJ1-1; 9 bases are a match to TRBD1. The germline CDR1 and CDR2 sequences are SEHNR and FQNEAQ (reference sequence). The CDR3 has 15 residues. J was trimmed by 10 bases and V by 5 bases; bases with no gene match: 14.

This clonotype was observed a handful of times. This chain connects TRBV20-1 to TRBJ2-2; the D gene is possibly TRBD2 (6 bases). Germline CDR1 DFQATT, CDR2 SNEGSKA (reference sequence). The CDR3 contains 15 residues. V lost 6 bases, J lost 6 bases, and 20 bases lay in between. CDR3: CSADPGGIRPGELFF. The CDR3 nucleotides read TGCAGTGCAGACCCCGGGGGTATTCGCCCCGGGGAGCTGTTTTTT.

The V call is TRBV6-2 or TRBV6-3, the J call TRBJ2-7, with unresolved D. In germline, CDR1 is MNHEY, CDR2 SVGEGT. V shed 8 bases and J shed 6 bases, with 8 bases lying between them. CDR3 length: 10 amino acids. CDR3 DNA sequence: TGTGCCAGCCGCCGAGGCGAGCAGTACTTC. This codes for CASRRGEQYF.

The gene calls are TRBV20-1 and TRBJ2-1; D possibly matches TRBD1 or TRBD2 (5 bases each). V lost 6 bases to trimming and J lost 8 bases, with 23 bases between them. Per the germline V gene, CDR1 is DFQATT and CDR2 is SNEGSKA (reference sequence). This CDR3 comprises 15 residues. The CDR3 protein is CSAHTGTPLTDEQFF. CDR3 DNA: TGCAGTGCCCACACCGGGACCCCCCTAACGGATGAGCAGTTCTTC.

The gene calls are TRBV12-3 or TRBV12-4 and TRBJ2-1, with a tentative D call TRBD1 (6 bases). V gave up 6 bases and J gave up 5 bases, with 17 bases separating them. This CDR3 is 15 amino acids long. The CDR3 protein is CASSPNTGFDNEQFF. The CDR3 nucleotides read TGTGCCAGCAGCCCCAATACAGGGTTCGACAATGAGCAGTTCTTC.

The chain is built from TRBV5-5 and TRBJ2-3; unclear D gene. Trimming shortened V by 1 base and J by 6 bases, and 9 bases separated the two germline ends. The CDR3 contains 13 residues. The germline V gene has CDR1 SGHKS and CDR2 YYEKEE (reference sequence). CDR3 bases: TGTGCCAGCAGCTTGTTGCCGGCTGATACGCAGTATTTT. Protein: CASSLLPADTQYF.

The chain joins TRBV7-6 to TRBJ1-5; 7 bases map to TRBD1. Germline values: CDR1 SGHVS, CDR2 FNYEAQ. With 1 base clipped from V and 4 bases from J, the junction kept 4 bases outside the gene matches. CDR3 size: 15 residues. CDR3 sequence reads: CASSLGTGFNQPQHF. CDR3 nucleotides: TGTGCCAGCAGCTTAGGGACAGGATTTAATCAGCCCCAGCATTTT.

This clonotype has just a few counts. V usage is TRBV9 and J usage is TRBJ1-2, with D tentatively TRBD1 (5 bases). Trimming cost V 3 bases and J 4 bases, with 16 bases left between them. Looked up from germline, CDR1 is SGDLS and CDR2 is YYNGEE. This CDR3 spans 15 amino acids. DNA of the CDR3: TGTGCCAGCAGCGACCGACCCGGGGCCCTCTATGGCTACACCTTC. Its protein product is CASSDRPGALYGYTF.

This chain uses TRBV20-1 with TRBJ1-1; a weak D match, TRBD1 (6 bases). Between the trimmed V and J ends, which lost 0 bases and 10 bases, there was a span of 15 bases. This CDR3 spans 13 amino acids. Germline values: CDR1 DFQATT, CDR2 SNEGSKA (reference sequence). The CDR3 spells CSARDGAGVGAFF. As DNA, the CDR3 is TGCAGTGCTAGAGATGGCGCAGGGGTGGGAGCTTTCTTT.

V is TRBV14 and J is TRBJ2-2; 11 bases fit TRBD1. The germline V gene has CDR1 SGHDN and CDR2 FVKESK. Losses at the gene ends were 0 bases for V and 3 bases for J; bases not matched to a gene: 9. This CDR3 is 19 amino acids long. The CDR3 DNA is TGTGCCAGCAGCCAAGAAACCTCTCCGGGACAGGGGGACACCGGGGAGCTGTTTTTT. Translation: CASSQETSPGQGDTGELFF.

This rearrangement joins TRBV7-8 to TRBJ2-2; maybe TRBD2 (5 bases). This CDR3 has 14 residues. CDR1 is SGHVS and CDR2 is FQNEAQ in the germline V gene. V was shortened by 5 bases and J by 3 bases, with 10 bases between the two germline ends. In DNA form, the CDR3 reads TGTGCCAGCAGCCGCCTGGACTACACCGGGGAGCTGTTTTTT. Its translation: CASSRLDYTGELFF.